Reported below is one T cell receptor beta chain. This record comes from a study of cytomegalovirus exposure and HLA in healthy donors. The overall study: HLA-typed donors were the source of approximately 88 million unique TCRs, which an early data release held. Among the roughly 400 genotyped donors, around 81% were placed in the Caucasian-associated ancestry cluster.

The CDR3 totals 16 residues. Germline-derived CDR1 and CDR2 are MNHNY and SVGAGI (reference sequence). The PCR ran on 60 Vbeta and 13 Jbeta primers. Assay: immunoSEQ multiplex PCR; the TCRdb copy retains only in-frame clones and omits some. Altogether approximately 110,000 clones are present, approximately 70% being singletons, with the ten largest covering 3.2%. The clonotype was recovered from a man aged 30-40 years in good health and CMV-seronegative. The V and J genes are TRBV6-6 and TRBJ2-5, with TRBD2 identical over 8 bases. The J call may be faulty, since TRBJ2-7 better matches the DNA end. The sequenced material came from PBMCs. The CDR3 loop is CASSYAGGPSSYEQYF. DNA for the CDR3: TGTGCCAGCAGTTATGCGGGAGGCCCGAGCTCCTACGAGCAGTACTTC.